The TCR beta chain described here comes from a study of Graves' ophthalmopathy and Graves' hyperthyroidism. Study-wide results and caveats: As the model predicted ophthalmopathy progression, it achieved a sensitivity of around 70% and a specificity of 72.22%.

Notes on this clonotype: Its matching antigen is unknown.

V was clipped by 3 bases and J by 10 bases, with 16 bases between them. There are 15 residues in the CDR3. From germline, CDR1 is LNHNV and CDR2 YYDKDF (reference sequence). Amplification targeted the TCR beta CDR3 regions, with RNA transcripts as the source material. HTBI primers were employed in first-round RT-PCR, then a second-round multiplex PCR followed. TCRdb itself ran the multiplex PCR reads through MiXCR, one entry per CDR3 protein. The data show some 750,000 distinct CDR3 sequences, roughly 41% seen once. The sequence was collected from an adult man with Graves' ophthalmopathy. The specimen was peripheral blood. The chain employs TRBV15 and TRBJ1-6; D is possibly TRBD1 (5 bases). Written as DNA, the CDR3 is TGTGCCACCAGCAGTGAGTCGGGGGGTGGGTCACCCCTCCACTTT. Protein product: CATSSESGGGSPLHF.